Below, 3 T cell receptor beta chains from the same sample are listed, as sequenced in a study of T-cell reconstitution after alpha-beta-depleted transplantation in children. TCRbeta library preparation incorporated unique molecular identifiers. MiXCR was run by TCRdb on the PCR reads, yielding one entry per CDR3 protein. The profile shows 230,000 or so distinct CDR3 sequences, roughly a tenth of them singletons. The sample in question was PBMCs from the stem cell graft donor, obtained from the stem cell graft. The receptors were sampled from a human donor who donated a stem cell graft to a child with SCID.

The J gene is TRBJ1-2, the V gene TRBV19; 7 nucleotides agree with TRBD1. V shed 10 bases and J 4 bases; nucleotides not matched to a gene: 18. Germline-derived CDR1 and CDR2 are LNHDA and SQIVND (reference sequence). This CDR3 region has 16 residues. CDR3 in amino acids: CATLYSGTADLYGYTF. CDR3 sequence (DNA): TGTGCCACCCTATACAGTGGGACAGCGGACCTCTATGGCTACACCTTC.

This clonotype was detected a few times. The V gene is TRBV29-1, the J gene TRBJ1-2; D not certain. Germline loops: CDR1 SQVTM, CDR2 ANQGSEA. V was clipped by 1 base and J by 14 bases, with 5 bases between them. The CDR3 runs to 8 residues. The CDR3 sequence is CSVEVSTF. CDR3 sequence (DNA): TGCAGCGTTGAAGTCTCGACCTTC.

This clonotype occurred many times. V usage is TRBV2 and J usage is TRBJ2-2; D is ambiguous. Trimming took 2 bases from V and 3 from J, leaving 1 base between them. Germline CDR1 SNHLY, CDR2 FYNNEI. The CDR3 consists of 12 residues. CDR3 DNA sequence: TGTGCCAGCAGTGAACACACCGGGGAGCTGTTTTTT. This encodes CASSEHTGELFF.